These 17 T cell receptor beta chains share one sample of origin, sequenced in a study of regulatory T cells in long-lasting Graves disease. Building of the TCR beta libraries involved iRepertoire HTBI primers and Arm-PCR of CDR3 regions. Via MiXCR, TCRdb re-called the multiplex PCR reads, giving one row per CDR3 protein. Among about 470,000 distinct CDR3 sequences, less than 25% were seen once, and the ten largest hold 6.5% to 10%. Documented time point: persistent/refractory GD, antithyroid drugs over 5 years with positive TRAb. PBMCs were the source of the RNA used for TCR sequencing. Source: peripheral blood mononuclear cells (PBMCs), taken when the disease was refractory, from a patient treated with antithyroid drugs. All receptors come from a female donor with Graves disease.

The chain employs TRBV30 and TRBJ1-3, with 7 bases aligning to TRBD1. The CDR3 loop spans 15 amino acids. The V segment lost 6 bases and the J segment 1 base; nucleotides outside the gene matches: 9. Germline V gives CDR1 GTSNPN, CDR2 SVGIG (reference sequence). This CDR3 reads CACLGTAKSGNTIYF. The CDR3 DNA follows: TGTGCCTGTCTCGGGACAGCTAAGTCTGGAAACACCATATATTTT.

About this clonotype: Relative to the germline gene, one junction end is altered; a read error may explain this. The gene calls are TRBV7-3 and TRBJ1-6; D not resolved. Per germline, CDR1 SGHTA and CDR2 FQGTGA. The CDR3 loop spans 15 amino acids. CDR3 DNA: TGTGCCAGCAGCTTAGACCCCGGCGGAAATTCACCCCTCCGCTTT. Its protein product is CASSLDPGGNSPLRF.

The chain's CDR3 is CAWSQDSGWNEKLFF. In nucleotides, the CDR3 is TGTGCCTGGAGTCAGGACAGCGGCTGGAATGAAAAACTGTTTTTT. The chain carries TRBV30 and TRBJ1-4, with a possible D match to TRBD1 (6 bases). Germline assignment: CDR1 GTSNPN and CDR2 SVGIG (reference sequence). The V and J ends lost 2 bases and 5 bases respectively, with 15 bases between them. There are 15 residues in the CDR3.

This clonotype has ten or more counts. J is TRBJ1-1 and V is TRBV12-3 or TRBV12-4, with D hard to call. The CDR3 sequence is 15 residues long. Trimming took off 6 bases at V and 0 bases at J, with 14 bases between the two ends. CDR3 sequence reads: CASSKARTLNTEAFF. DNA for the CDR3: TGTGCCAGCAGCAAAGCCCGAACCCTGAACACTGAAGCTTTCTTT.

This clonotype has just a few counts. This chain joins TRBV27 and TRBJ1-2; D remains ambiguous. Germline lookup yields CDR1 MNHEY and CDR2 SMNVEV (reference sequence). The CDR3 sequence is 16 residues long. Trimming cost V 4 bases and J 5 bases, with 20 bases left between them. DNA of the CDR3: TGTGCCAGCAGTTCCTCCGCCCCGGGATTGCGGTATGGCTACACCTTC. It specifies CASSSSAPGLRYGYTF.

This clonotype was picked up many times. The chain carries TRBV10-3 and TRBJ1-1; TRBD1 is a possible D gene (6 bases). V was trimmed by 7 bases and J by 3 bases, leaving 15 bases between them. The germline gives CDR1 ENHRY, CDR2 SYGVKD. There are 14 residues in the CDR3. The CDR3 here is CAITGGRGDTEAFF. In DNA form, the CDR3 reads TGTGCCATCACCGGGGGCAGGGGAGACACTGAAGCTTTCTTT.

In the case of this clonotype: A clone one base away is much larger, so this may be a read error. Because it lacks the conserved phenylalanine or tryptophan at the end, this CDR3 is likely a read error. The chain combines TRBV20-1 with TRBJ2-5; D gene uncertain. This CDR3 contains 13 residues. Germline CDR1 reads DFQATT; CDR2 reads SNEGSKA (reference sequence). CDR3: CRAGHGYQETQYL. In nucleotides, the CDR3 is TGCAGAGCCGGCCACGGGTACCAAGAGACCCAGTACCTC.

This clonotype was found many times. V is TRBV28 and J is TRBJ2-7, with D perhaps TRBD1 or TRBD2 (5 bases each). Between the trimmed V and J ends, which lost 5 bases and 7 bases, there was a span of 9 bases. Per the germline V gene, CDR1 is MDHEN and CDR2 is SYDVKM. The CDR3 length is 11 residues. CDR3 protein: CASSGTWEQYF. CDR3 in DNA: TGTGCCAGCAGTGGGACCTGGGAGCAGTACTTC.

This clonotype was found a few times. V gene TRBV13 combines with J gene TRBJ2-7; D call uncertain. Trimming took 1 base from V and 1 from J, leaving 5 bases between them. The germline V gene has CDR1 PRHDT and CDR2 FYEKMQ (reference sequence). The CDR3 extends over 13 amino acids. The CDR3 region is CASSLEQSYEQYF. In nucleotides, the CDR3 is TGTGCCAGCAGCTTAGAGCAGTCCTACGAGCAGTACTTC.

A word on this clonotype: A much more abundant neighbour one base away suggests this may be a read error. The CDR3: CSTRQFMYYEQYF. CDR3 sequence (DNA): TGCAGTACTAGACAGTTTATGTACTACGAGCAGTACTTC. The chain employs TRBV20-1 and TRBJ2-7; TRBD1 or TRBD2 may be the D gene (5 bases each). Germline CDR1 and CDR2: DFQATT and SNEGSKA (reference sequence). The CDR3 extends over 13 amino acids.

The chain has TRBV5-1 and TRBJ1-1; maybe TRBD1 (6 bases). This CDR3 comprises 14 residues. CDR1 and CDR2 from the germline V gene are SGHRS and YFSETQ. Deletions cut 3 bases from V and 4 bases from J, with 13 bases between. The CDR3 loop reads CASSSQGLGTEAFF. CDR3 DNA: TGCGCCAGCAGCTCACAGGGATTAGGCACTGAAGCTTTCTTT.

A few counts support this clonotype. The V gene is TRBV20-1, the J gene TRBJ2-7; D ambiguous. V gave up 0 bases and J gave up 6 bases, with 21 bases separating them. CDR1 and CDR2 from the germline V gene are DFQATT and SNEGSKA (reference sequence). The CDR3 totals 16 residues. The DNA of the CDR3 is TGCAGTGCTAGAGAAGTATTACCTCCTAGAGTCGCCGAGCAGTACTTC. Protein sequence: CSAREVLPPRVAEQYF.

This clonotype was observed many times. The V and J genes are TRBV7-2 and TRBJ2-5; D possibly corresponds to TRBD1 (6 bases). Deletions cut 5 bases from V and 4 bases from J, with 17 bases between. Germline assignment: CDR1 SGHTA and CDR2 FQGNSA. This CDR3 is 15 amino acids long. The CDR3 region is CASSQQGPSLETQYF. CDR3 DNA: TGTGCCAGCAGCCAACAGGGTCCTAGTTTAGAGACCCAGTACTTC.

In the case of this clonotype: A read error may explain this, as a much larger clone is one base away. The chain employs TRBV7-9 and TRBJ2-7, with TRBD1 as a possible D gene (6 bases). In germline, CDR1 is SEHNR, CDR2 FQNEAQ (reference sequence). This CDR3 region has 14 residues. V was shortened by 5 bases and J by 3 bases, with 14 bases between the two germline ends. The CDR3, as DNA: TGTGCCAGCAGCAACGCGGACAGACTCTACGAGCAGTACTTC. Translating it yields CASSNADRLYEQYF.

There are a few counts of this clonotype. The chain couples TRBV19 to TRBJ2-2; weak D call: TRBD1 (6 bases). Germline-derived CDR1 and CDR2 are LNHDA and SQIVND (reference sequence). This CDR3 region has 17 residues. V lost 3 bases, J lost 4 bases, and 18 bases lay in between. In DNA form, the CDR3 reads TGTGCCAGTAGTATGGGGACGACAGGTTGGGTCACCGGGGAGCTGTTTTTT. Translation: CASSMGTTGWVTGELFF.

In nucleotides, the CDR3 is TGTGCCAGCAGCTCCGACTTTGGAGGAGAAAAACTGTTTTTT. Protein sequence: CASSSDFGGEKLFF. The chain employs TRBV7-2 and TRBJ1-4, with D uncertain. CDR1 and CDR2 from the germline V gene are SGHTA and FQGNSA. The CDR3 sequence is 14 residues long. Trimming left V 4 bases short and J 8 bases short, with 14 bases between. Variable domain in full (rest from reference TRBV7-2 and TRBJ1-4): GAGVSQSPSNKVTEKGKDVELRCDPISGHTALYWYRQSLGQGLEFLIYFQGNSAPDKSGLPSDRFSAERTGGSVSTLTIQRTQQEDSAVYLCASSSDFGGEKLFFGSGTQLSVL.

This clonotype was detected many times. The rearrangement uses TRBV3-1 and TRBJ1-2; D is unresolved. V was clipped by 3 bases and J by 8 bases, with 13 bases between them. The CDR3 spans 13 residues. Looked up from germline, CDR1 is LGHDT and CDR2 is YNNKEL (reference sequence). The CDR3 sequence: CASSHPETRGYTF. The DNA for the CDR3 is TGTGCCAGCAGCCACCCGGAGACTAGGGGCTACACCTTC.